One sample yielded the 17 T cell receptor beta chains listed below, sequenced in a study of shared clonotypes between healthy human individuals. The assay was immunoSEQ multiplex PCR, and TCRdb's table has in-frame clones only and misses some. The sample yields millions of clones, just over 90% seen once. Specimen: naive CD4+ T cells from PBMCs. Subset denoted: CD45RA+ positively selected. The receptor set was obtained from a young man in good health. Some clones in this sample may be carry-over from other donors' samples.

The genes are TRBV6-1 and TRBJ2-1; weak D call: TRBD2 (7 bases). With 3 bases removed from V and 7 bases from J, the gap between germline ends came to 13 bases. This CDR3 contains 14 residues. The V gene's germline CDR1 is MNHNS and CDR2 SASEGT. The CDR3 bases are TGTGCCAGCAGTGAGGGGGGGCTTTCAAATGAGCAGTTCTTC. Encoded protein: CASSEGGLSNEQFF.

V usage is TRBV13 and J usage is TRBJ2-7, with D possibly called TRBD1 or TRBD2 (6 bases each). Deletions cut 5 bases from V and 5 bases from J, with 16 bases between. Germline V gene lookup returns CDR1 PRHDT and CDR2 FYEKMQ (reference sequence). CDR3 length: 14 amino acids. CDR3 DNA: TGTGCCAGCAGCCAGAGGGGGGAGTCGGACGAGCAGTACTTC. Its protein product is CASSQRGESDEQYF.

Regarding this clone: Other DNA sequences in this specimen translate into the identical CDR3. The gene calls are TRBV5-1 and TRBJ1-1; no clear D gene. Germline V CDR1 and CDR2: SGHRS, YFSETQ. CDR3 size: 14 residues. V was clipped by 0 bases and J by 1 base, with 7 bases between them. CDR3 in amino acids: CASSLEPANTEAFF. CDR3 DNA: TGCGCCAGCAGCTTGGAGCCAGCGAACACTGAAGCTTTCTTT.

The V call is TRBV6-5, the J call TRBJ2-1; D uncertain. This CDR3 has 14 amino acids. Trimming shortened V by 5 bases and J by 2 bases, and 10 bases separated the two germline ends. In germline, CDR1 is MNHEY, CDR2 SVGAGI. In DNA form, the CDR3 reads TGTGCCAGCAGTAAGAGTAGTCCCTACAATGAGCAGTTCTTC. Translated, it gives CASSKSSPYNEQFF.

The genes are TRBV4-3 and TRBJ2-3; 11 nucleotides line up with TRBD1. There are 15 residues in the CDR3. The junction had 4 bases not matched to a gene; V was cut back by 4 bases and J by 4 bases. The germline V gene has CDR1 LGHNA and CDR2 YSLEER. This CDR3 is CASSRSGQGADTQYF. CDR3 bases: TGCGCCAGCAGCCGGTCGGGACAGGGGGCAGATACGCAGTATTTT.

As to this clone: Other DNA sequences in this specimen translate into the identical CDR3. The gene calls are TRBV30 and TRBJ2-3; tentatively, D is TRBD2 (6 bases). The germline CDR1 and CDR2 sequences are GTSNPN and SVGIG (reference sequence). Trimming shortened V by 5 bases and J by 6 bases, and 9 bases separated the two germline ends. The CDR3 loop spans 11 amino acids. In nucleotides, the CDR3 is TGTGCCTGGGGCGGGACTGATACGCAGTATTTT. This sequence encodes CAWGGTDTQYF. Drawing the rest from reference TRBV30 and TRBJ2-3, the complete variable domain is SQTIHQWPATLVQPVGSPLSLECTVEGTSNPNLYWYRQAAGRGLQLLFYSVGIGQISSEVPQNLSASRPQDRQFILSSKKLLLSDSGFYLCAWGGTDTQYFGPGTRLTVL.

The chain joins TRBV28 to TRBJ1-1; perhaps TRBD1 as D (6 bases). The CDR3 is 15 residues long. Germline loops: CDR1 MDHEN, CDR2 SYDVKM. V gave up 1 base and J gave up 2 bases, with 11 bases separating them. CDR3 loop: CASSLYTGPNTEAFF. The CDR3, as DNA: TGTGCCAGCAGTTTATACACAGGGCCCAACACTGAAGCTTTCTTT.

CDR3 sequence: CASSGLVFEQYF. Here the CDR3 DNA reads TGTGCCAGCAGCGGACTAGTCTTCGAGCAGTACTTC. The chain combines TRBV2 with TRBJ2-7, with 7 positions matching TRBD2. The trim removed 6 bases at V and 6 bases at J, leaving 5 bases unmatched. CDR1 is SNHLY, CDR2 FYNNEI, per germline. CDR3 size: 12 residues.

V gene TRBV28 combines with J gene TRBJ1-2; D is unresolved. This CDR3 spans 14 amino acids. Trimming removed 5 bases at V and 3 bases at J, with 13 bases between. Germline V CDR1 and CDR2: MDHEN, SYDVKM. DNA for the CDR3: TGTGCCAGCAGTGATGTAACCGGGGACTATGGCTACACCTTC. It translates to CASSDVTGDYGYTF.

The V call is TRBV14, the J call TRBJ2-6; D is perhaps TRBD1 or TRBD2 (5 bases each). Germline CDR1 is SGHDN and CDR2 is FVKESK. The V and J ends lost 4 bases and 0 bases respectively, with 16 bases between them. The CDR3 sequence is 18 residues long. The CDR3 spells CASSRIRGQDSGANVLTF. CDR3 DNA sequence: TGTGCCAGCAGCCGTATCCGGGGCCAAGACTCTGGGGCCAACGTCCTGACTTTC.

This chain links TRBV9 with TRBJ2-3; TRBD2 matches 10 bases. The germline V gene encodes CDR1 SGDLS and CDR2 YYNGEE. The CDR3 is made up of 17 amino acids. J gave up 0 bases and V 3 bases, and 7 bases lay outside the gene matches. CDR3 sequence reads: CASSASGSPSSTDTQYF. In DNA form, the CDR3 reads TGTGCCAGCAGCGCTAGCGGGAGTCCCTCTAGCACAGATACGCAGTATTTT.

This clone was seen only once. This sequence joins TRBV7-2 and TRBJ1-5, with a tentative D call TRBD1 (6 bases). The germline V gene has CDR1 SGHTA and CDR2 FQGNSA. This CDR3 spans 15 amino acids. V lost 6 bases and J lost 4, with 16 bases in between. The CDR3: CASSPGGLGNQPQHF. The CDR3, as DNA: TGTGCCAGCAGTCCCGGGGGGCTTGGAAATCAGCCCCAGCATTTT.

The chain joins TRBV10-3 to TRBJ2-7, with 9 nucleotides matching TRBD2. V shed 4 bases and J 6 bases; nucleotides not matched to a gene: 10. The CDR3 runs 15 residues. Germline V CDR1 and CDR2: ENHRY, SYGVKD. This CDR3 reads CAISGSSGTLAEQYF. CDR3 DNA: TGTGCCATCAGTGGCTCTAGCGGGACTCTTGCCGAGCAGTACTTC.

The CDR3 is CASSPVGRNQPQHF. Here the CDR3 DNA reads TGTGCCAGCAGCCCCGTGGGGAGAAATCAGCCCCAGCATTTT. The V and J genes are TRBV7-2 and TRBJ1-5; D unresolved. The CDR3 loop spans 14 amino acids. Trimming took 5 bases from V and 4 from J, leaving 12 bases between them. The V gene's germline CDR1 is SGHTA and CDR2 FQGNSA.

The J gene is TRBJ2-2, the V gene TRBV9; 7 bases agree with TRBD2. The CDR3 is 14 residues long. Germline V lookup: CDR1 SGDLS, CDR2 YYNGEE. The V segment lost 4 bases and the J segment 6 bases; nucleotides outside the gene matches: 6. Here the CDR3 DNA reads TGTGCCAGCAGCCCCCGACTAGCTGCCGGGGAGCTGTTTTTT. Protein product: CASSPRLAAGELFF.

This rearrangement joins TRBV27 to TRBJ2-7; 7 positions match TRBD1. CDR1 is MNHEY and CDR2 is SMNVEV in the germline V gene (reference sequence). The V segment lost 0 bases and the J segment 6 bases; nucleotides outside the gene matches: 8. This CDR3 region has 15 residues. This chain's CDR3 is CASSLSTLPGGEQYF. CDR3 nucleotides: TGTGCCAGCAGTTTATCGACCCTACCAGGGGGCGAGCAGTACTTC.

The rearrangement links TRBV7-9 to TRBJ1-1; 7 bases align to TRBD1. V dropped 0 bases and J dropped 2; count of bases not matched to a gene: 6. This CDR3 is 16 amino acids long. CDR1 is SEHNR, CDR2 FQNEAQ, per germline (reference sequence). The CDR3 sequence is CASSLAETGSNTEAFF. CDR3 nucleotide sequence: TGTGCCAGCAGCTTAGCCGAGACAGGGTCAAACACTGAAGCTTTCTTT.